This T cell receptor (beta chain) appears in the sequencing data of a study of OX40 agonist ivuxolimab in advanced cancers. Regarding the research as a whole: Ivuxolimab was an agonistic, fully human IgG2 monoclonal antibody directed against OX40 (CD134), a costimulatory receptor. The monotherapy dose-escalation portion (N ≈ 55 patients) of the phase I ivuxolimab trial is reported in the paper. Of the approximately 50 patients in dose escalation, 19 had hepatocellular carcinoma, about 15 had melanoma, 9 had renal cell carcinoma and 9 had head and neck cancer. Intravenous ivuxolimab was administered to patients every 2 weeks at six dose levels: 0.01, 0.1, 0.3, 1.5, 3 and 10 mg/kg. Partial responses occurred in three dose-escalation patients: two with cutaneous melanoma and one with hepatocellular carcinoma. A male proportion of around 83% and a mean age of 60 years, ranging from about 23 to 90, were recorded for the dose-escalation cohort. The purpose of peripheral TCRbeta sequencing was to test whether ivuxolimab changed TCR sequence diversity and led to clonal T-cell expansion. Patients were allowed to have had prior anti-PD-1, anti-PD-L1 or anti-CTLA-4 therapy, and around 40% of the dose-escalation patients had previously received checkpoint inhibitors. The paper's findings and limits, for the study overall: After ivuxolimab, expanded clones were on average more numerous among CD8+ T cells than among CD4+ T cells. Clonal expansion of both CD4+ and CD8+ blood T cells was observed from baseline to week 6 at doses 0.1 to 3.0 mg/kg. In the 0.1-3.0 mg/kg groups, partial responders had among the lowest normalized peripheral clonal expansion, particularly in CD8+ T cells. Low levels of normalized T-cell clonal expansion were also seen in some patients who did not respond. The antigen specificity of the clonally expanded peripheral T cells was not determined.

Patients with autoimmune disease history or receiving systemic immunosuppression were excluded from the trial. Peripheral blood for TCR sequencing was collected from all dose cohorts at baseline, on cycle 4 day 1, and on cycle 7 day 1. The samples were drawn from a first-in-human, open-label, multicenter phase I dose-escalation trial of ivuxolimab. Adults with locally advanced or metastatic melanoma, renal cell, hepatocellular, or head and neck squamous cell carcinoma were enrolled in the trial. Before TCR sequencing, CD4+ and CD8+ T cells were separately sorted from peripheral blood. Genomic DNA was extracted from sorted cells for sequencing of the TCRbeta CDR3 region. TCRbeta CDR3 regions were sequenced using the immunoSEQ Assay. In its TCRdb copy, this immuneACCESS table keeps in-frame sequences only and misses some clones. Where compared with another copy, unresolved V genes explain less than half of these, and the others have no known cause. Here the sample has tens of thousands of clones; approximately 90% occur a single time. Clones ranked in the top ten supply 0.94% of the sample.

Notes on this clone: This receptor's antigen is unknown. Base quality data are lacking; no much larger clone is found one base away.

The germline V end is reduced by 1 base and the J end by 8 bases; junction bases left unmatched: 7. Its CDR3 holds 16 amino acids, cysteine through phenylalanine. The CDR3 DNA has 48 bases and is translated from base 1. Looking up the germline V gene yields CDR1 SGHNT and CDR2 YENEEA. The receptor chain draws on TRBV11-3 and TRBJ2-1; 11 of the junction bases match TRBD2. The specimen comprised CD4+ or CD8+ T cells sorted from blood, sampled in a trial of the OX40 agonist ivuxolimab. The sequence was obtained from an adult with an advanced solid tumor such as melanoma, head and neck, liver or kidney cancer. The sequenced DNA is TGTGCCAGCAGCTTAGGTGGTAGCGGGAGGGGCCATGAGCAGTTCTTC. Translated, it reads CASSLGGSGRGHEQFF. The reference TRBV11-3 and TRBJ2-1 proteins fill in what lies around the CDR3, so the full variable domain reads EAGVVQSPRYKIIEKKQPVAFWCNPISGHNTLYWYLQNLGQGPELLIRYENEEAVDDSQLPKDRFSAERLKGVDSTLKIQPAELGDSAVYLCASSLGGSGRGHEQFFGPGTRLTVL.